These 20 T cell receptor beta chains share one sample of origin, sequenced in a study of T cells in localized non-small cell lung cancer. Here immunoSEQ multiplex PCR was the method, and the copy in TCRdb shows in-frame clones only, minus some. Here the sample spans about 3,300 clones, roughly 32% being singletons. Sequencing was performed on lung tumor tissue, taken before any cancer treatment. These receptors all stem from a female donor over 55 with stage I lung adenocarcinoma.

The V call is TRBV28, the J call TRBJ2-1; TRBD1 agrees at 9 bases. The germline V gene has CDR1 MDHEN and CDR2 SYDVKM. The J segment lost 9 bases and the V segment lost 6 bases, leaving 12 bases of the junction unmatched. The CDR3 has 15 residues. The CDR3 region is CASSRTKTGGSEQFF. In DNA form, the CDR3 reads TGTGCCAGCAGCCGTACGAAAACAGGGGGCAGTGAGCAGTTCTTC.

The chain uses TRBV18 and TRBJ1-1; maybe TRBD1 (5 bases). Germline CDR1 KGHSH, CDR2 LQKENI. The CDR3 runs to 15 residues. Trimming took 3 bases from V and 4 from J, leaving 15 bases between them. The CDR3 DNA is TGTGCCAGCTCACCCGGAGACAAAAGGGGCACTGAAGCTTTCTTT. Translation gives CASSPGDKRGTEAFF.

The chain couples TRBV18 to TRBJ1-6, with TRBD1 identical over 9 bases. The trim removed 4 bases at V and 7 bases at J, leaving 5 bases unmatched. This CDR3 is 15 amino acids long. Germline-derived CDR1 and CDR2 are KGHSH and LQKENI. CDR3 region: CASSQLGQGNSPLHF. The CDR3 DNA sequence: TGTGCCAGCTCACAATTAGGACAGGGGAATTCACCCCTCCACTTT.

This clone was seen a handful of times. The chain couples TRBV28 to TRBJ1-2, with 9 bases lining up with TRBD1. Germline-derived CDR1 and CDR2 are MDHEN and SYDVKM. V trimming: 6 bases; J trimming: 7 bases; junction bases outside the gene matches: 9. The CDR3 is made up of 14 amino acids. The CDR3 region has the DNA TGTGCCAGCAGCCGGGACAGGGTGCCTGGTGGCTACACCTTC. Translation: CASSRDRVPGGYTF.

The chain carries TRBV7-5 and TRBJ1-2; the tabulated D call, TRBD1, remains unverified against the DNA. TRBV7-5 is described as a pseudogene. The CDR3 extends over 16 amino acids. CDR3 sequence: CASSLVGQGLDYGYTF. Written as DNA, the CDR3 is TGTGCCAGCAGCTTAGTTGGACAGGGGCTTGACTATGGCTACACCTTC.

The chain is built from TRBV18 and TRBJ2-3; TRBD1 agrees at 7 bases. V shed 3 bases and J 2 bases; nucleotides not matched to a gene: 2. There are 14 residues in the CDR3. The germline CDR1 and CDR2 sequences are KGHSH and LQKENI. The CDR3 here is CASSPGTATDTQYF. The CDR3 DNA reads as TGTGCCAGCTCACCCGGGACAGCCACAGATACGCAGTATTTT.

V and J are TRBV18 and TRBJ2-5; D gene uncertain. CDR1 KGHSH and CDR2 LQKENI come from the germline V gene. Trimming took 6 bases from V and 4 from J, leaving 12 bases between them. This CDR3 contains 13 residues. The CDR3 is CASSLDELETQYF. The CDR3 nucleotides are TGTGCCAGCTCCCTCGACGAGCTAGAGACCCAGTACTTC.

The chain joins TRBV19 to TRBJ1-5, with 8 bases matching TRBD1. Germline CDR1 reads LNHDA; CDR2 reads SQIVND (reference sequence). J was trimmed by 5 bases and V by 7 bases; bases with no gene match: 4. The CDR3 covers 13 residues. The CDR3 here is CASTGQGHQPQHF. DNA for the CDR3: TGTGCCAGTACAGGACAGGGTCATCAGCCCCAGCATTTT. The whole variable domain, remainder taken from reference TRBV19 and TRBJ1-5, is DGGITQSPKYLFRKEGQNVTLSCEQNLNHDAMYWYRQDPGQGLRLIYYSQIVNDFQKGDIAEGYSVSREKKESFPLTVTSAQKNPTAFYLCASTGQGHQPQHFGDGTRLSIL.

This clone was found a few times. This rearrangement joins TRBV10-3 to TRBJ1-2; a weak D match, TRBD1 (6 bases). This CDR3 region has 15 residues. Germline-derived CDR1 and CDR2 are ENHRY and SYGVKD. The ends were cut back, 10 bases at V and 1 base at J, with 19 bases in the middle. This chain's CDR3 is CATSLGDTSNYGYTF. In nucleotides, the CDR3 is TGTGCCACCTCCTTGGGGGACACTAGTAACTATGGCTACACCTTC.

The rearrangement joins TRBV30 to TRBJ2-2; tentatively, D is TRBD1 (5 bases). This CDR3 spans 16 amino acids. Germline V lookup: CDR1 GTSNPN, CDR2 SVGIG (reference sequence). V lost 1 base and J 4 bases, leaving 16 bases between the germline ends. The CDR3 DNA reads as TGTGCCTGGAGTGCATCGCAGGGCTCTCTCACCGGGGAGCTGTTTTTT. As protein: CAWSASQGSLTGELFF.

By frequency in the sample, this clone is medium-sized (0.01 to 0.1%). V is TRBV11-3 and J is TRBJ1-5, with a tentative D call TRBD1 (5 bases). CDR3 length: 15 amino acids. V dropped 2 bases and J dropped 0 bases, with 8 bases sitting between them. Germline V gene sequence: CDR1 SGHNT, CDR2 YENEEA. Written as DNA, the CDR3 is TGTGCCAGCAGCTTAACAGGCTATAGCAATCAGCCCCAGCATTTT. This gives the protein CASSLTGYSNQPQHF.

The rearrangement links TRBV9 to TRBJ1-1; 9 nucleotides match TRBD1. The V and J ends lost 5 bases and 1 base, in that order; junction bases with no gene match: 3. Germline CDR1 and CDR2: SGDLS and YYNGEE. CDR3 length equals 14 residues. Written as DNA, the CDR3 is TGTGCCAGCAGGGGGACAGGGTGGAACACTGAAGCTTTCTTT. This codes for CASRGTGWNTEAFF.

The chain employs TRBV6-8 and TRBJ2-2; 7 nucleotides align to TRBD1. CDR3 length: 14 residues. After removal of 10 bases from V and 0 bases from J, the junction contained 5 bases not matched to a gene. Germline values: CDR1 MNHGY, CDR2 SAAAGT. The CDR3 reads CAIGTAANTGELFF. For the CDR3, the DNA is TGTGCCATCGGGACAGCCGCGAACACCGGGGAGCTGTTTTTT.

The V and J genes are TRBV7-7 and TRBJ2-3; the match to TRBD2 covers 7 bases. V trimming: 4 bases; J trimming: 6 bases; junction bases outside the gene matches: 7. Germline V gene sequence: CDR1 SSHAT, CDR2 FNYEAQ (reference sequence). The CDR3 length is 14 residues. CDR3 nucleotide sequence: TGTGCCAGCAGCTCCGGGGAGGGACGGGATACGCAGTATTTT. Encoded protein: CASSSGEGRDTQYF.

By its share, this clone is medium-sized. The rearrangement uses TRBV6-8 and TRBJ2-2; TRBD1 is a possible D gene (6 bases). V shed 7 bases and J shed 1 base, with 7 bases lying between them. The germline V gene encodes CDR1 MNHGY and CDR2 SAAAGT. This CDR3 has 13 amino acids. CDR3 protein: CASKTGNTGELFF. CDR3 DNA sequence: TGTGCCAGCAAGACAGGGAACACCGGGGAGCTGTTTTTT.

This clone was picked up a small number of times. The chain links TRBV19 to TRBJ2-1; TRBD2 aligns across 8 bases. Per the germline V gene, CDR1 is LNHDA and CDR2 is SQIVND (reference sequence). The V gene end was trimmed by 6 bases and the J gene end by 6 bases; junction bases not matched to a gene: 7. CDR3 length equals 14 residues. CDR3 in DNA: TGTGCCAGTAGCCCCCGGACTAGCTTCAATGAGCAGTTCTTC. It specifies CASSPRTSFNEQFF. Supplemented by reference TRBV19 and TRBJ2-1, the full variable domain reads DGGITQSPKYLFRKEGQNVTLSCEQNLNHDAMYWYRQDPGQGLRLIYYSQIVNDFQKGDIAEGYSVSREKKESFPLTVTSAQKNPTAFYLCASSPRTSFNEQFFGPGTRLTVL.

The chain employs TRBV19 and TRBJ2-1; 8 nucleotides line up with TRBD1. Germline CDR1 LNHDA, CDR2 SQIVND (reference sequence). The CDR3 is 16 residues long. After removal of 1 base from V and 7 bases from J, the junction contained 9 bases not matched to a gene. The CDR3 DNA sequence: TGTGCCAGTAGTATAGCCGGGACAGGCAGTCGGAATGAGCAGTTCTTC. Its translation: CASSIAGTGSRNEQFF.

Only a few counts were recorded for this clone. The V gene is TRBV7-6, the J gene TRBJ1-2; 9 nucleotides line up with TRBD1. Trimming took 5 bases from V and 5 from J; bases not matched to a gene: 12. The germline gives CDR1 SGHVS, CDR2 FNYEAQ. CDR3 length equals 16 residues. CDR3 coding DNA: TGTGCCAGCAGCCTAGTCCCGGGACAGGGAATTTATGGCTACACCTTC. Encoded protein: CASSLVPGQGIYGYTF. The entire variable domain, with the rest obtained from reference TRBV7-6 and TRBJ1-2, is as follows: GAGVSQSPRYKVTKRGQDVALRCDPISGHVSLYWYRQALGQGPEFLTYFNYEAQQDKSGLPNDRFSAERPEGSISTLTIQRTEQRDSAMYRCASSLVPGQGIYGYTFGSGTRLTVV.

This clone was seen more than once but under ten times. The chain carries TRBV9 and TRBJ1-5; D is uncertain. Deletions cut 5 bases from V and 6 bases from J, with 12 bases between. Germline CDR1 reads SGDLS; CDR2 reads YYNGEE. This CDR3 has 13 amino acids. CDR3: CASSGGRGQPQHF. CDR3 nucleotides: TGTGCCAGCAGTGGAGGGAGAGGTCAGCCCCAGCATTTT.

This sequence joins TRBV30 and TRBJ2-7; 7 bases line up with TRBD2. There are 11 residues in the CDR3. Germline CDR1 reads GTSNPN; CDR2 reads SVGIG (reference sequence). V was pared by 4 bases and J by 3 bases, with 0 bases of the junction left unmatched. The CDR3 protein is CAWTSGYEQYF. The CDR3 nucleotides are TGTGCCTGGACTAGCGGCTACGAGCAGTACTTC.